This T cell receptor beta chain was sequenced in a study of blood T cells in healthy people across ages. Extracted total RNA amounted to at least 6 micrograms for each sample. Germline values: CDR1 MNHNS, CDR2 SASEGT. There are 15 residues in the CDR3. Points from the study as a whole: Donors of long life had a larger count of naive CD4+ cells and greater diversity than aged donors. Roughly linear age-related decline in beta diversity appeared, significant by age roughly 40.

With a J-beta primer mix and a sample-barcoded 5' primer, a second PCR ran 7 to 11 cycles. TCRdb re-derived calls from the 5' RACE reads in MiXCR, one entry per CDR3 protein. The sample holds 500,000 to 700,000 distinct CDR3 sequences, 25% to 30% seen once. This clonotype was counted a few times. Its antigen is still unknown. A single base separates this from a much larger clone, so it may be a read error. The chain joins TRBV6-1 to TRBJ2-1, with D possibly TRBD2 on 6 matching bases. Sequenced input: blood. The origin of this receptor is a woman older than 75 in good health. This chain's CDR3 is CACSETGLEVGEQFF. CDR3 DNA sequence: TGTGCCTGCAGTGAAACGGGACTGGAGGTAGGGGAGCAGTTCTTC.